The 32 T cell receptor beta chains in this list originate from one sample, sequenced in a study of regulatory T cells in long-lasting Graves disease (dated by TCRdb to about 2021). The library was produced with multiplex PCR. Data came from an Illumina HiSeq 4000. TCR beta libraries were built with iRepertoire HTBI primers and Arm-PCR amplification of CDR3 regions. Using fastp at Q25 and MiXCR, TCRdb reprocessed the public reads and kept productive beta chains. Each record represents a unique CDR3 protein, reported with the most common genes and DNA among its rows. The sample table lists hundreds of thousands of distinct CDR3 sequences, 15% of them with a count of one. The ten largest clones represent about 20% of the sample. The intended sense of this specimen's time point label: newly diagnosed GD, antithyroid drugs for less than 3 months. For both TCR sequencing and RNA sequencing, RNA was extracted from PBMCs in TRIzol.

The sequences come from peripheral blood mononuclear cells (PBMCs), collected at new diagnosis, from a patient treated with antithyroid drugs. Every receptor here comes from a female donor with Graves disease.

This clonotype showed up just a few times. The V gene is TRBV7-2, the J gene TRBJ2-7, with 11 bases fitting TRBD2. This CDR3 comprises 16 residues. Germline CDR1 SGHTA, CDR2 FQGNSA. Trimming at V came to 1 base and at J to 5 bases, leaving 7 bases not matched to a gene. The CDR3 is CASSLVLAGGPHEQYF. The CDR3 DNA reads TGTGCCAGCAGCTTAGTCTTAGCGGGAGGGCCCCACGAGCAGTACTTC.

At least ten counts were recorded for this clonotype. The V call is TRBV6-2 or TRBV6-3, the J call TRBJ2-1; 10 bases are shared with TRBD2. J was trimmed by 0 bases and V by 0 bases; bases with no gene match: 8. Germline CDR1 reads MNHEY; CDR2 reads SVGEGT. CDR3 length equals 19 residues. The DNA of the CDR3 is TGTGCCAGCAGTTACTCGATACTAGCGGGACTGAGCTCCTACAATGAGCAGTTCTTC. This sequence encodes CASSYSILAGLSSYNEQFF.

The chain uses TRBV12-5 and TRBJ2-5, with D unclear. Germline V gives CDR1 LGHNT, CDR2 FRNRAP. V shed 2 bases and J shed 5 bases, with 3 bases lying between them. The CDR3 contains 11 residues. CDR3 DNA: TGTGCTAGTGGTTTGATGGAGACCCAGTACTTC. Residues: CASGLMETQYF.

The table lists this clonotype with a few counts. V usage is TRBV12-3 or TRBV12-4 and J usage is TRBJ2-7; TRBD2 aligns across 8 bases. Trimming at V came to 1 base and at J to 2 bases, leaving 1 base not matched to a gene. This CDR3 contains 14 residues. Written as DNA, the CDR3 is TGTGCCAGCAGTTTAGAAGCGGGAGCCTACGAGCAGTACTTC. It translates to CASSLEAGAYEQYF.

The table lists this clonotype with a few counts. The chain combines TRBV5-1 with TRBJ2-7; 11 bases match TRBD2. Germline trimming cut 2 bases from V and 7 bases from J; bases unmatched to any gene: 5. The CDR3 runs 14 residues. Germline lookup yields CDR1 SGHRS and CDR2 YFSETQ. CDR3 bases: TGCGCCAGCAGCTTTAGCCTAGCGGGAGGAGAGCAGTACTTC. This codes for CASSFSLAGGEQYF.

Of note for this clonotype: This probably arose from a read error, given a far larger clone one base away. The rearrangement links TRBV12-3 or TRBV12-4 to TRBJ2-1; no firm D call. The CDR3 is made up of 13 amino acids. The V gene lost 3 bases and the J gene lost 10 bases, with 13 bases spanning the gap. The CDR3 protein is CASSFGPSYEQFF. The CDR3 bases are TGTGCCAGCAGTTTTGGTCCTTCCTACGAGCAGTTCTTC.

A note on this clonotype: Its ends do not fully match the called genes, so a read error is possible. The V gene is TRBV30, the J gene TRBJ2-1; 13 bases match TRBD2. This CDR3 is 18 amino acids long. CDR1 and CDR2 (germline): GTSNPN, SVGIG (reference sequence). The CDR3 DNA is TGTGCCTGGGGTAAACTTCCCCCCGGACTAGCGGGAGTTCATGAGCAGTCCTTC. Amino acids: CAWGKLPPGLAGVHEQSF.

This clonotype appeared many times. The rearrangement uses TRBV6-2 or TRBV6-3 and TRBJ1-1, with TRBD1 identical over 9 bases. CDR1 is MNHEY, CDR2 SVGEGT, per germline. J lost 5 bases, V lost 2 bases, and 6 bases had no gene match. The CDR3 sequence is 15 residues long. The CDR3 DNA sequence: TGTGCCAGCAGTTACCCCGGGACAGGGAAGACTGAAGCTTTCTTT. It translates to CASSYPGTGKTEAFF.

This clonotype was counted ten times or more. The chain employs TRBV3-1 and TRBJ1-1, with D maybe TRBD1 (5 bases). The germline V gene encodes CDR1 LGHDT and CDR2 YNNKEL (reference sequence). Trimming shortened V by 0 bases and J by 4 bases, and 9 bases separated the two germline ends. This CDR3 is built from 14 residues. CDR3 loop: CASSQEGVITEAFF. Here the CDR3 DNA reads TGTGCCAGCAGCCAAGAAGGGGTTATCACTGAAGCTTTCTTT.

J is TRBJ1-6 and V is TRBV19; a possible D gene is TRBD1 (6 bases). Germline CDR1 LNHDA, CDR2 SQIVND (reference sequence). The CDR3 loop spans 16 amino acids. Trimming shortened V by 5 bases and J by 4 bases, and 15 bases separated the two germline ends. The DNA of the CDR3 is TGTGCCAGTAGTGCATACCGGGACACTTATAATTCACCCCTCCACTTT. It translates to CASSAYRDTYNSPLHF. Using reference TRBV19 and TRBJ1-6 for the parts outside the CDR3, the full variable domain is DGGITQSPKYLFRKEGQNVTLSCEQNLNHDAMYWYRQDPGQGLRLIYYSQIVNDFQKGDIAEGYSVSREKKESFPLTVTSAQKNPTAFYLCASSAYRDTYNSPLHFGNGTRLTVT.

This clonotype was observed many times. The V call is TRBV29-1, the J call TRBJ2-2; 8 nucleotides align to TRBD1. CDR1 and CDR2 (germline): SQVTM, ANQGSEA. After removal of 5 bases from V and 4 bases from J, the junction contained 3 bases not matched to a gene. CDR3 length: 13 residues. In DNA form, the CDR3 reads TGCAGCGTTTGGACAGGGAGCACCGGGGAGCTGTTTTTT. Translating gives CSVWTGSTGELFF.

The V and J genes are TRBV12-3 or TRBV12-4 and TRBJ2-1; 11 bases map to TRBD1. CDR3 length: 16 amino acids. Germline trimming cut 4 bases from V and 6 bases from J; bases unmatched to any gene: 8. CDR3 protein: CASSSTRTGGFNEQFF. CDR3 bases: TGTGCCAGCAGTTCGACCCGGACAGGGGGCTTCAATGAGCAGTTCTTC.

This clonotype was detected ten times or more. Germline and junction disagree at one end, which may indicate a read error. The chain couples TRBV4-1 to TRBJ2-7; 9 bases fit TRBD2. Germline CDR1 reads MGHRA; CDR2 reads YSYEKL. This CDR3 contains 15 residues. The CDR3 sequence is CASRQAGGGSYEQYF. In DNA, the CDR3 is TGCGCCAGCAGGCAAGCGGGAGGCGGCTCCTACGAGCAGTACTTC.

This clonotype was seen many times. As DNA, the CDR3 is TGTGCCAGCAATACAGGGGGGACGAACACTGAAGCTTTCTTT. Amino acids: CASNTGGTNTEAFF. The V gene is TRBV3-1, the J gene TRBJ1-1, with 8 positions matching TRBD1. The length of the CDR3 is 14 residues. CDR1 and CDR2 (germline): LGHDT, YNNKEL (reference sequence). Losses at the gene ends were 7 bases for V and 1 base for J; bases not matched to a gene: 5.

This clonotype was found many times. The genes are TRBV20-1 and TRBJ2-2, with 8 nucleotides matching TRBD1. This CDR3 spans 12 amino acids. Germline V lookup: CDR1 DFQATT, CDR2 SNEGSKA (reference sequence). The CDR3 region has the DNA TGCGCTACGGACAGGGTCACCGGGGAGCTGTTTTTT. This sequence encodes CATDRVTGELFF.

This clonotype was counted ten times or more. This chain joins TRBV29-1 and TRBJ1-1; a possible D gene is TRBD1 (6 bases). Germline V CDR1 and CDR2: SQVTM, ANQGSEA. The CDR3 runs 13 residues. The V end was cut by 7 bases, the J end by 0 bases, with 12 bases between. This CDR3 is CSGTGHLNTEAFF. The CDR3 DNA sequence: TGCAGCGGAACGGGACATTTGAACACTGAAGCTTTCTTT.

This clonotype was seen once. A much larger clone differs by one base, so this may be a read error. Because the CDR3 is missing its conserved closing phenylalanine or tryptophan, this is likely a read error. V and J are TRBV3-1 and TRBJ1-2; D remains unclear. Trimming shortened V by 0 bases and J by 4 bases, and 3 bases separated the two germline ends. The CDR3 sequence is 12 residues long. Germline-derived CDR1 and CDR2 are LGHDT and YNNKEL (reference sequence). For the CDR3, the DNA is TGTGCCAGCAGCCAAGATCTCTATGGCTACACCTCC. Encoded protein: CASSQDLYGYTS.

This clonotype was observed a few times. J is TRBJ1-6 and V is TRBV18; D gene uncertain. CDR3 length equals 13 residues. V lost 2 bases to trimming and J lost 5 bases, with 4 bases between them. Germline V lookup: CDR1 KGHSH, CDR2 LQKENI. CDR3 amino acids: CASSPSNNSPLHF. The CDR3 nucleotides read TGTGCCAGCTCACCATCGAATAATTCACCCCTCCACTTT.

In its sample, this clonotype was seen a few times. The chain employs TRBV6-1 and TRBJ1-5; 9 bases line up with TRBD1. This CDR3 has 14 residues. Germline trimming cut 7 bases from V and 6 bases from J; bases unmatched to any gene: 7. CDR1 is MNHNS, CDR2 SASEGT, per germline. This chain's CDR3 is CASILQGAGQPQHF. CDR3 DNA: TGTGCCAGCATTCTACAGGGGGCTGGTCAGCCCCAGCATTTT.

This clonotype was counted ten times or more. V and J are TRBV20-1 and TRBJ2-7; a weak D match, TRBD1 (5 bases). The CDR3 contains 17 residues. CDR1 and CDR2 (germline): DFQATT, SNEGSKA (reference sequence). The V end was cut by 1 base, the J end by 9 bases, with 28 bases between. CDR3 nucleotide sequence: TGCAGTGCTAGAGCGCCAGTACAGACTCCCAAGCTTCAGGGGCAGTACTTC. It specifies CSARAPVQTPKLQGQYF.

In this sample, this clonotype turned up many times. This sequence joins TRBV6-9 and TRBJ2-7, with 12 positions matching TRBD2. The CDR3 extends over 20 amino acids. V shed 3 bases and J 0 bases; nucleotides not matched to a gene: 15. From germline, CDR1 is MNHGY and CDR2 SVAAGI. As DNA, the CDR3 is TGTGCCAGCAGTTACGTTGGACTAGCGGGGCCAGAGAAGAGCTCCTACGAGCAGTACTTC. The encoded protein is CASSYVGLAGPEKSSYEQYF.

V is TRBV7-2 and J is TRBJ2-7; 7 bases map to TRBD2. CDR1 is SGHTA, CDR2 FQGNSA, per germline. The CDR3 totals 14 residues. The J segment lost 2 bases and the V segment lost 6 bases, leaving 7 bases of the junction unmatched. CDR3 coding DNA: TGTGCCAGCAGACCGGGGGGTAGCGCCTACGAGCAGTACTTC. Translated, it gives CASRPGGSAYEQYF.

A remark on this clonotype: One junction end disagrees with the germline gene, perhaps due to a read error. J is TRBJ2-1 and V is TRBV9; TRBD1 or TRBD2 may be the D gene (5 bases each). The CDR3 loop spans 13 amino acids. Germline CDR1 is SGDLS and CDR2 is YYNGEE. CDR3 nucleotides: TGTGCCAGCAGCGTTGGGGACGGACCCCTCGGTATCTTC. This codes for CASSVGDGPLGIF.

This clonotype was detected many times. The J gene is TRBJ1-4, the V gene TRBV6-4; D not resolved. With 2 bases removed from V and 11 bases from J, the gap between germline ends came to 9 bases. The CDR3 is 12 amino acids. Germline V gives CDR1 MRHNA, CDR2 SNTAGT. This chain's CDR3 is CASSDGGGKLFF. CDR3 nucleotide sequence: TGTGCCAGCAGTGACGGAGGTGGGAAACTGTTTTTT.

This clonotype was recorded many times. This rearrangement joins TRBV20-1 to TRBJ2-5; 9 bases map to TRBD2. Germline assignment: CDR1 DFQATT and CDR2 SNEGSKA (reference sequence). This CDR3 comprises 18 residues. With V trimmed by 0 bases and J by 4 bases, 15 bases remained unmatched. This chain's CDR3 is CSARDPLSLAGGGETQYF. CDR3 coding DNA: TGCAGTGCTAGAGATCCCCTGAGCCTGGCGGGAGGGGGAGAGACCCAGTACTTC.

The table lists this clonotype with many counts. The chain employs TRBV30 and TRBJ2-3; tentatively, D is TRBD2 (5 bases). Per the germline V gene, CDR1 is GTSNPN and CDR2 is SVGIG (reference sequence). CDR3 length: 13 amino acids. The CDR3 reads CGGAALVTDTQYF. The CDR3 bases are TGTGGGGGAGCGGCACTAGTCACAGATACGCAGTATTTT.

This clonotype was observed a few times. The gene calls are TRBV7-8 and TRBJ1-1, with D perhaps matching TRBD1 (6 bases). The CDR3 contains 20 residues. V dropped 0 bases and J dropped 0 bases, with 23 bases sitting between them. The germline V gene encodes CDR1 SGHVS and CDR2 FQNEAQ. CDR3 DNA: TGTGCCAGCAGCTTAGCGCTGGTACGGGGGGCCCCGAGACTGAACACTGAAGCTTTCTTT. This sequence encodes CASSLALVRGAPRLNTEAFF.

This clonotype has just a few counts. Likely a read error: the CDR3 ends without its conserved phenylalanine or tryptophan. The J gene is TRBJ2-3, the V gene TRBV14; a weak D match, TRBD2 (6 bases). This CDR3 is built from 15 residues. The ends were cut back, 4 bases at V and 1 base at J, with 12 bases in the middle. Germline-derived CDR1 and CDR2 are SGHDN and FVKESK. CDR3 amino acids: CASSRTGDGTDTQYL. CDR3 sequence (DNA): TGTGCCAGCAGCCGAACGGGGGACGGCACAGATACGCAGTATCTT.

The chain carries TRBV18 and TRBJ1-3; D unresolved. The V end lost 2 bases, the J end lost 0 bases, and 14 bases lay between the germline ends. In germline, CDR1 is KGHSH, CDR2 LQKENI. The CDR3 is 17 residues long. The CDR3 loop is CASSPVPQRGSGNTIYF. The CDR3 nucleotides read TGTGCCAGCTCACCAGTCCCCCAGCGGGGCTCTGGAAACACCATATATTTT.

There are many counts of this clonotype. This rearrangement joins TRBV6-2 or TRBV6-3 to TRBJ1-5, with a weak D call TRBD1 (5 bases). The CDR3 is 15 amino acids. Trimming left V 6 bases short and J 0 bases short, with 12 bases between. CDR1 and CDR2 from the germline V gene are MNHEY and SVGEGT. CDR3 DNA: TGTGCCAGCAGGGAGAGAGGGGTTAGCAATCAGCCCCAGCATTTT. Translated: CASRERGVSNQPQHF.

In its sample, this clonotype was seen many times. The V gene is TRBV6-9, the J gene TRBJ2-3; D not certain. The CDR3 runs to 17 residues. V lost 3 bases and J lost 0, with 16 bases in between. Per the germline V gene, CDR1 is MNHGY and CDR2 is SVAAGI. The CDR3 region is CASSYRQAEGSTDTQYF. The DNA of the CDR3 is TGTGCCAGCAGTTACCGGCAGGCCGAAGGGAGCACAGATACGCAGTATTTT.

This clonotype was recorded a few times. The chain combines TRBV5-1 with TRBJ2-5; D gene unclear. Trimming took 0 bases from V and 2 from J, leaving 8 bases between them. CDR3 length equals 14 residues. Germline values: CDR1 SGHRS, CDR2 YFSETQ. This CDR3 is CASSLEPQQETQYF. DNA for the CDR3: TGCGCCAGCAGCTTGGAGCCCCAACAAGAGACCCAGTACTTC.